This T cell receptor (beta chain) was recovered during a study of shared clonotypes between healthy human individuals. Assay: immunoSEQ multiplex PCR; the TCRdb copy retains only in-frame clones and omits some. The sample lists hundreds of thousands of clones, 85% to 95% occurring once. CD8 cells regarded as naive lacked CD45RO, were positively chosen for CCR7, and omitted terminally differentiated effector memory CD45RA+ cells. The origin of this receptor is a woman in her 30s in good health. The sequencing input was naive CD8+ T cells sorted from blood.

The CDR3 protein is CASSVAGTGDYEQYF. The CDR3 nucleotides are TGTGCCAGCAGCGTGGCCGGGACAGGGGACTACGAGCAGTACTTC. This chain joins TRBV9 and TRBJ2-7, with 10 bases matching TRBD1. The CDR3 consists of 15 residues. V shed 2 bases, J shed 3 bases, and the junction held 5 bases outside the gene matches. Germline assignment: CDR1 SGDLS and CDR2 YYNGEE. The full variable domain, completed using reference TRBV9 and TRBJ2-7, is DSGVTQTPKHLITATGQRVTLRCSPRSGDLSVYWYQQSLDQGLQFLIQYYNGEERAKGNILERFSAQQFPDLHSELNLSSLELGDSALYFCASSVAGTGDYEQYFGPGTRLTVT.